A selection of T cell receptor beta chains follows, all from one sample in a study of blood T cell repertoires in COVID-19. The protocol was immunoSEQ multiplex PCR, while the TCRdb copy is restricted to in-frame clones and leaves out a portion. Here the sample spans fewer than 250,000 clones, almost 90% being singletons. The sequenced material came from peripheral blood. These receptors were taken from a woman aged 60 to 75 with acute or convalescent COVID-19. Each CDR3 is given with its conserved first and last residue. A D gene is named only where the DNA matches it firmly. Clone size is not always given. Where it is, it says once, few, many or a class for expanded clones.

CDR3: CASSPNLAGTVYTIYF
DNA: TGTGCCAGCAGCCCCAACCTGGCCGGGACAGTATACACCATATATTTT
J: TRBJ1-3
V: TRBV11-2
size: few
D: TRBD1

CDR3: CAWSVRGDGYEQYF
DNA: TGTGCCTGGAGTGTACGCGGGGATGGCTACGAGCAGTACTTC
J: TRBJ2-7
V: TRBV30
size: -
D: -

CDR3: CASSCPWTKNSPLHF
DNA: TGTGCCAGCAGCTGCCCCTGGACAAAAAATTCACCCCTCCACTTT
J: TRBJ1-6
V: TRBV3-1/TRBV3-2
size: once
D: -

CDR3: CACLRGTMGYF
DNA: TGTGCCTGCCTCAGGGGGACAATGGGGTACTTC
J: TRBJ2-7
V: TRBV30
size: -
D: TRBD1

CDR3: CASSFQGVWKLFF
DNA: TGTGCCAGCAGTTTCCAGGGGGTTTGGAAACTGTTTTTT
J: TRBJ1-4
V: TRBV12-3/TRBV12-4
size: -
D: TRBD1

CDR3: CASSRGSGTRKRSGANVLTF
DNA: TGCGCCAGCAGCCGGGGGTCCGGAACAAGAAAGCGGTCTGGGGCCAACGTCCTGACTTTC
J: TRBJ2-6
V: TRBV5-1
size: -
D: -

CDR3: CASSRQTRDNSPLHF
DNA: TGTGCCAGCAGTAGACAGACAAGGGATAATTCACCCCTCCACTTT
J: TRBJ1-6
V: TRBV6-5
size: -
D: -

CDR3: CASSLFGIEGEQFF
DNA: TGTGCCAGCAGCTTGTTCGGGATTGAAGGTGAGCAGTTCTTC
J: TRBJ2-1
V: TRBV5-4
size: -
D: -

CDR3: CASSLDIADTQYF
DNA: TGTGCCAGCAGCTTAGATATCGCAGATACGCAGTATTTT
J: TRBJ2-3
V: TRBV11-2
size: -
D: -

CDR3: CASGDRGSTEAFF
DNA: TGTGCCAGCGGGGACAGGGGGAGCACTGAAGCTTTCTTT
J: TRBJ1-1
V: TRBV18
size: -
D: TRBD1

CDR3: CASSIRDRVPETQYF
DNA: TGTGCCAGTAGCATCCGGGACAGGGTCCCAGAGACCCAGTACTTC
J: TRBJ2-5
V: TRBV19
size: -
D: TRBD1

CDR3: CASSARPGTGGYGYTF
DNA: TGTGCCAGCAGCGCTAGGCCGGGGACAGGGGGCTATGGCTACACCTTC
J: TRBJ1-2
V: TRBV7-2
size: -
D: TRBD1

CDR3: CASSPDRGRAGELFF
DNA: TGTGCCAGCAGCCCGGACAGGGGGAGGGCCGGGGAGCTGTTTTTT
J: TRBJ2-2
V: TRBV7-2
size: -
D: TRBD1

CDR3: CASSIYARTSGNYEQYF
DNA: TGTGCCAGCAGCATCTACGCCAGGACTAGCGGGAACTACGAGCAGTACTTC
J: TRBJ2-7
V: TRBV7-2
size: -
D: TRBD2

CDR3: CASSEREGGPRYGYTF
DNA: TGTGCCAGCAGTGAACGGGAGGGGGGACCACGCTATGGCTACACCTTC
J: TRBJ1-2
V: TRBV6-1
size: -
D: -

CDR3: CASSVDDREFRGYTF
DNA: TGTGCCAGCAGCGTAGACGACAGGGAATTTCGCGGCTACACCTTC
J: TRBJ1-2
V: TRBV9
size: -
D: TRBD1

CDR3: CASSVASNTEAFF
DNA: TGTGCCAGCAGCGTAGCTTCGAACACTGAAGCTTTCTTT
J: TRBJ1-1
V: TRBV9
size: once
D: -

CDR3: CASPTTQHRGTYGYTF
DNA: TGTGCCAGTCCCACCACGCAACACCGGGGGACCTATGGCTACACCTTC
J: TRBJ1-2
V: TRBV9
size: -
D: -

CDR3: CSVWTGRESTEAFF
DNA: TGCAGCGTTTGGACAGGGAGGGAGAGCACTGAAGCTTTCTTT
J: TRBJ1-1
V: TRBV29-1
size: -
D: TRBD1

CDR3: CASSHTGQISNQPQHF
DNA: TGCGCCAGCAGCCACACCGGACAGATTAGCAATCAGCCCCAGCATTTT
J: TRBJ1-5
V: TRBV4-1
size: once
D: -

CDR3: CASSQPRDIAYNEQFF
DNA: TGCGCCAGCAGCCAACCCCGGGACATCGCTTACAATGAGCAGTTCTTC
J: TRBJ2-1
V: TRBV4-1
size: -
D: -

CDR3: CASSYDRGKLFF
DNA: TGTGCCAGCAGTTACGACAGGGGAAAACTGTTTTTT
J: TRBJ1-4
V: TRBV6-5
size: -
D: TRBD1

CDR3: CASGSIPTGLNQPQHF
DNA: TGTGCCAGCGGGTCCATCCCGACAGGGCTAAATCAGCCCCAGCATTTT
J: TRBJ1-5
V: TRBV6-6
size: -
D: TRBD1

CDR3: CASRRMTGSNQPQHF
DNA: TGTGCCAGTAGGCGAATGACAGGGAGCAATCAGCCCCAGCATTTT
J: TRBJ1-5
V: TRBV19
size: -
D: TRBD1

CDR3: CASSEAYLGLYGYTF
DNA: TGTGCCAGCAGTGAAGCGTACTTGGGGCTTTATGGCTACACCTTC
J: TRBJ1-2
V: TRBV6-1
size: -
D: -

CDR3: CASSVGYRGNTGELFF
DNA: TGTGCCAGCAGCGTCGGCTACAGGGGGAACACCGGGGAGCTGTTTTTT
J: TRBJ2-2
V: TRBV9
size: -
D: TRBD1

CDR3: CAIMGTSGSYEQYF
DNA: TGTGCCATCATGGGGACTAGCGGGAGTTACGAGCAGTACTTC
J: TRBJ2-7
V: TRBV10-3
size: -
D: TRBD2

CDR3: CASSPQGAQGGYTF
DNA: TGTGCCAGCAGCCCGCAGGGGGCACAGGGGGGCTACACCTTC
J: TRBJ1-2
V: TRBV7-3
size: -
D: TRBD1

CDR3: CASSQRQGLSYEQYF
DNA: TGTGCCAGCAGCCAAAGGCAGGGCCTCTCCTACGAGCAGTACTTC
J: TRBJ2-7
V: TRBV14
size: -
D: -

CDR3: CASRTDSSLNQPQHF
DNA: TGTGCCAGCAGAACCGACAGCTCTCTCAATCAGCCCCAGCATTTT
J: TRBJ1-5
V: TRBV6-5
size: -
D: -

CDR3: CASSSTGTASTDTQYF
DNA: TGTGCCAGCAGCAGCACCGGGACAGCTAGCACAGATACGCAGTATTTT
J: TRBJ2-3
V: TRBV5-6
size: -
D: TRBD1

CDR3: CASSYYESGRDVLTF
DNA: TGTGCCAGCAGTTATTACGAAAGCGGCCGGGACGTCCTGACTTTC
J: TRBJ2-6
V: TRBV6-5
size: once
D: -

CDR3: CASSAQGSGELFF
DNA: TGTGCCAGTAGTGCGCAGGGTTCCGGGGAGCTGTTTTTT
J: TRBJ2-2
V: TRBV19
size: -
D: -

CDR3: CASSPEATGELFF
DNA: TGTGCCAGCAGTCCCGAGGCCACCGGGGAGCTGTTTTTT
J: TRBJ2-2
V: TRBV12-3/TRBV12-4
size: -
D: -

CDR3: CASSQPDLTGANVLTF
DNA: TGTGCCAGCAGTCAACCGGACTTAACTGGGGCCAACGTCCTGACTTTC
J: TRBJ2-6
V: TRBV28
size: -
D: -

CDR3: CASTPGLAGNTGELFF
DNA: TGTGCCAGTACCCCGGGACTAGCGGGAAACACCGGGGAGCTGTTTTTT
J: TRBJ2-2
V: TRBV19
size: -
D: TRBD2

CDR3: CASSSGGADYGYTF
DNA: TGCGCCAGCAGCTCGGGGGGCGCGGACTATGGCTACACCTTC
J: TRBJ1-2
V: TRBV5-1
size: few
D: -

CDR3: CASSSTSGEETQYF
DNA: TGTGCCAGCAGTTCAACTAGCGGGGAAGAGACCCAGTACTTC
J: TRBJ2-5
V: TRBV25-1
size: -
D: TRBD2

CDR3: CASTQGGKTF
DNA: TGTGCCAGCACGCAGGGGGGCAAGACCTTC
J: TRBJ1-2
V: TRBV6-5
size: -
D: TRBD1

CDR3: CAWVGEETGPYTF
DNA: TGTGCCTGGGTGGGGGAGGAGACAGGGCCCTACACCTTC
J: TRBJ1-2
V: TRBV30
size: -
D: TRBD1

CDR3: CASSLWGRECEQFF
DNA: TGTGCCAGCAGCCTCTGGGGGCGGGAGTGTGAGCAGTTCTTC
J: TRBJ2-1
V: TRBV11-3
size: -
D: -

CDR3: CASSLNAGGVKLDTEAFF
DNA: TGTGCCAGCAGCTTAAACGCTGGGGGGGTTAAATTGGACACTGAAGCTTTCTTT
J: TRBJ1-1
V: TRBV7-3
size: -
D: -

CDR3: CASSPGQKNIQYF
DNA: TGTGCCAGCAGTCCTGGACAGAAAAACATTCAGTACTTC
J: TRBJ2-4
V: TRBV28
size: -
D: -

CDR3: CASSFRARNEKLFF
DNA: TGTGCCAGCAGCTTCAGGGCAAGGAATGAAAAACTGTTTTTT
J: TRBJ1-4
V: TRBV7-2
size: once
D: -

CDR3: CASSRLAVNTGELFF
DNA: TGTGCCAGCTCCAGACTAGCGGTGAACACCGGGGAGCTGTTTTTT
J: TRBJ2-2
V: TRBV2
size: -
D: TRBD2

CDR3: CASSYIVQGTIYEKLFF
DNA: TGTGCCAGCAGTTACATCGTTCAGGGCACAATCTATGAAAAACTGTTTTTT
J: TRBJ1-4
V: TRBV6-2/TRBV6-3
size: -
D: -

CDR3: CASSSGTDEKLFF
DNA: TGCGCCAGCAGCTCTGGGACAGATGAAAAACTGTTTTTT
J: TRBJ1-4
V: TRBV5-1
size: -
D: TRBD1

CDR3: CASTVGGTAGDTQYF
DNA: TGCGCCAGCACGGTAGGCGGGACGGCGGGAGATACGCAGTATTTT
J: TRBJ2-3
V: TRBV5-1
size: once
D: -

CDR3: CASSKGGVWSGTNEQYF
DNA: TGTGCCAGCAGTAAGGGGGGCGTTTGGAGCGGGACTAACGAGCAGTACTTC
J: TRBJ2-7
V: TRBV6-2/TRBV6-3
size: -
D: -

CDR3: CASSILRTSGYNEQFF
DNA: TGTGCCAGCAGCATCCTACGGACTAGCGGCTACAATGAGCAGTTCTTC
J: TRBJ2-1
V: TRBV9
size: -
D: TRBD2

CDR3: CAISGNYGDTQYF
DNA: TGTGCCATCAGTGGAAATTACGGAGATACGCAGTATTTT
J: TRBJ2-3
V: TRBV10-3
size: once
D: -

CDR3: CASSLNTGRGSSYEQYF
DNA: TGTGCCAGCAGCTTAAATACGGGGCGGGGGAGCTCCTACGAGCAGTACTTC
J: TRBJ2-7
V: TRBV7-2
size: -
D: TRBD2

CDR3: CASSGSRQGGTEAFF
DNA: TGCGCCAGCAGTGGGTCCCGACAGGGCGGCACTGAAGCTTTCTTT
J: TRBJ1-1
V: TRBV10-2
size: -
D: TRBD1

CDR3: CASSWTGTPYEQYF
DNA: TGTGCCAGCAGCTGGACAGGGACGCCCTACGAGCAGTACTTC
J: TRBJ2-7
V: TRBV5-6
size: few
D: TRBD1

CDR3: CASSSGGRTEAFF
DNA: TGTGCCAGCTCCTCGGGGGGTCGGACTGAAGCTTTCTTT
J: TRBJ1-1
V: TRBV5-4
size: -
D: -

CDR3: CASSLGRRASSYEQYF
DNA: TGTGCCAGCAGCTTGGGGAGGCGGGCCAGCTCCTACGAGCAGTACTTC
J: TRBJ2-7
V: TRBV7-2
size: -
D: -

CDR3: CASSQSRTSGYNEQFF
DNA: TGCGCCAGCAGCCAAAGTCGGACTAGCGGCTACAATGAGCAGTTCTTC
J: TRBJ2-1
V: TRBV5-1
size: few
D: TRBD2

CDR3: CASSLVGPSGNTIYF
DNA: TGTGCCAGCAGCTTAGTGGGGCCCTCTGGAAACACCATATATTTT
J: TRBJ1-3
V: TRBV7-2
size: -
D: -

CDR3: CASTKMGGISYNSPLHF
DNA: TGTGCCAGCACCAAAATGGGGGGGATCTCCTATAATTCACCCCTCCACTTT
J: TRBJ1-6
V: TRBV27
size: few
D: -

CDR3: CASSYSQQAGIGYTF
DNA: TGTGCCAGCAGTTACTCACAACAGGCGGGGATCGGCTACACCTTC
J: TRBJ1-2
V: TRBV6-6
size: -
D: -